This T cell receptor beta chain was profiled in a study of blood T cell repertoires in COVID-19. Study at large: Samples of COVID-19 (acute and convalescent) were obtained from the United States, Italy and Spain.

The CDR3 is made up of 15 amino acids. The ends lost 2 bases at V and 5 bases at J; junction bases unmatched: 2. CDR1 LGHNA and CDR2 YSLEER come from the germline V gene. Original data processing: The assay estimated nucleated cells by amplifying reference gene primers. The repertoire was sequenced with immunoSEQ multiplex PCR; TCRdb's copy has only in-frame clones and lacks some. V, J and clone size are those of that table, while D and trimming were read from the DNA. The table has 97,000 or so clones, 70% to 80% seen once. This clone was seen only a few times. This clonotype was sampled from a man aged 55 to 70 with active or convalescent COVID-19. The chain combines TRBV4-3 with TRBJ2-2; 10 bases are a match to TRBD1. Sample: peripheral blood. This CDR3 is CASSQWDRGTGELFF. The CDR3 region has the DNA TGCGCCAGCAGCCAATGGGACAGGGGTACCGGGGAGCTGTTTTTT.